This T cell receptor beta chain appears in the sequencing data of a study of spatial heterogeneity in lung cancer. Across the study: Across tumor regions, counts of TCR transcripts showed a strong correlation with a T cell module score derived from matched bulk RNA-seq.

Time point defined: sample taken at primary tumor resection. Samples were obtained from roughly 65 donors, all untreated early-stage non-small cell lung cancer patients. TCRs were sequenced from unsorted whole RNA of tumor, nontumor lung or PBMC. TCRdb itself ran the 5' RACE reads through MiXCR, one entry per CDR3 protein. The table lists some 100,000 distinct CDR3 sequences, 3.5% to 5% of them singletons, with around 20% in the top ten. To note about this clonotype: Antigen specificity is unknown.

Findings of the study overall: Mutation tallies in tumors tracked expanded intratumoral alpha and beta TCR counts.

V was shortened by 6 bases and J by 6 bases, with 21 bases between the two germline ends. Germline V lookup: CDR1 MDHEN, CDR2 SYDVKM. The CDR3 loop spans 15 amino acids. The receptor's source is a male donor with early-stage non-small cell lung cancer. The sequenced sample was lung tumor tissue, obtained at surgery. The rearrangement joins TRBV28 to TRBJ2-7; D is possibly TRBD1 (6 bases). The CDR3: CASRTTGTRPLEQYF. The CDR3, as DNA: TGTGCCAGCAGGACGACCGGGACAAGGCCCCTCGAGCAGTACTTC.